Below are 29 T cell receptor beta chains sequenced from a single sample in a study of radiation and T cells in renal cell carcinoma. As to time point: baseline pretreatment blood. Stated treatment: 15 Gy SBRT to primary tumor, nephrectomy 4 weeks later. Libraries were prepared by immunoSEQ multiplex PCR; TCRdb keeps only in-frame clonotypes and omits some of them. The profile shows 95,000 to 150,000 clones, roughly four fifths of them singletons. The sample here was blood, taken from a patient whose treatment included radiotherapy and nephrectomy. These TCRs come from a woman in her fifties or sixties with renal cell carcinoma.

The chain uses TRBV20-1 and TRBJ1-2; D not certain. Germline CDR1 is DFQATT and CDR2 is SNEGSKA (reference sequence). This CDR3 is 11 amino acids long. Trimming removed 6 bases at V and 5 bases at J, with 10 bases between. CDR3 nucleotide sequence: TGCAGTGCACGGAGCCTGTATGGCTACACCTTC. It yields the protein CSARSLYGYTF.

The chain's CDR3 is CASSPSGASSYEQYF. The CDR3, as DNA: TGTGCCAGCAGCCCGAGCGGGGCAAGCTCCTACGAGCAGTACTTC. This sequence joins TRBV5-4 and TRBJ2-7, with 7 bases fitting TRBD2. V lost 4 bases and J lost 0; bases outside the gene matches: 7. Germline-derived CDR1 and CDR2 are SGHNT and YYREEE (reference sequence). The CDR3 sequence is 15 residues long.

V is TRBV7-2 and J is TRBJ1-6; no definite D call. Germline-derived CDR1 and CDR2 are SGHTA and FQGNSA. V lost 0 bases and J 6 bases, leaving 12 bases between the germline ends. This CDR3 is 16 amino acids long. Written as DNA, the CDR3 is TGTGCCAGCAGCTTAGCGTCCGCTAGCTCTAATTCACCCCTCCACTTT. Amino acids: CASSLASASSNSPLHF. The complete variable domain, with remaining parts taken from reference TRBV7-2 and TRBJ1-6, reads GAGVSQSPSNKVTEKGKDVELRCDPISGHTALYWYRQSLGQGLEFLIYFQGNSAPDKSGLPSDRFSAERTGGSVSTLTIQRTQQEDSAVYLCASSLASASSNSPLHFGNGTRLTVT.

The rearrangement uses TRBV9 and TRBJ1-1; the D gene is possibly TRBD1 (6 bases). Germline CDR1 reads SGDLS; CDR2 reads YYNGEE. The V gene lost 4 bases and the J gene lost 4 bases, with 17 bases spanning the gap. There are 15 residues in the CDR3. The CDR3 DNA follows: TGTGCCAGCAGCCCCGGACAGTCACCTAGCACTGAAGCTTTCTTT. Protein sequence: CASSPGQSPSTEAFF.

This chain connects TRBV9 to TRBJ2-5; D gene uncertain. Trimming took off 1 base at V and 4 bases at J, with 14 bases between the two ends. CDR1 is SGDLS and CDR2 is YYNGEE in the germline V gene. This CDR3 is 15 amino acids long. CDR3 nucleotides: TGTGCCAGCAGCGTATTGCCGGACCCCGGAGAGACCCAGTACTTC. It codes for CASSVLPDPGETQYF.

Turning to this clone: Compared with germline, one end of the junction differs, possibly owing to a read error. The J gene is TRBJ2-2, the V gene TRBV27, with TRBD2 identical over 7 bases. The CDR3 length is 15 residues. The germline V gene has CDR1 MNHEY and CDR2 SMNVEV (reference sequence). The CDR3 loop is CASRGLGGNAGELFF. The CDR3 DNA reads TGTGCCAGCAGGGGCCTGGGGGGGAACGCCGGGGAGCTGTTTTTT.

A few counts support this clone. J is TRBJ1-1 and V is TRBV6-1; 12 nucleotides line up with TRBD1. Trimming at V came to 10 bases and at J to 11 bases, leaving 17 bases not matched to a gene. This CDR3 comprises 15 residues. The germline V gene has CDR1 MNHNS and CDR2 SASEGT. The CDR3 DNA reads as TGTGCCACCTCCCTAACAGGGACAGGGGGCGAAAGTGCTTTCTTT. It codes for CATSLTGTGGESAFF.

This clone came up a few times. The chain employs TRBV19 and TRBJ1-5; D is possibly TRBD1 (6 bases). Germline CDR1 and CDR2: LNHDA and SQIVND (reference sequence). The CDR3 runs to 15 residues. The V end lost 6 bases, the J end lost 3 bases, and 15 bases lay between the germline ends. CDR3: CASSEETGYNQPQHF. The CDR3 region has the DNA TGTGCCAGTAGCGAAGAAACAGGGTACAATCAGCCCCAGCATTTT.

The chain combines TRBV5-1 with TRBJ2-2; D is possibly TRBD1 (5 bases). Looked up from germline, CDR1 is SGHRS and CDR2 is YFSETQ. The CDR3 contains 14 residues. Trimming removed 7 bases from V and 0 bases from J, with 10 bases in between. The CDR3 is CASRPGPNTGELFF. The CDR3 DNA is TGCGCCAGCCGTCCAGGGCCGAACACCGGGGAGCTGTTTTTT.

The chain combines TRBV6-1 with TRBJ2-3; 9 positions agree with TRBD1. Germline V CDR1 and CDR2: MNHNS, SASEGT. Trimming at V came to 3 bases and at J to 6 bases, leaving 7 bases not matched to a gene. The CDR3 has 15 residues. CDR3 nucleotide sequence: TGTGCCAGCAGTGACTCCGGGACAGGGTCCGATACGCAGTATTTT. Protein sequence: CASSDSGTGSDTQYF.

The count of this clone is one. The chain couples TRBV10-3 to TRBJ2-7, with 9 positions matching TRBD1. The CDR3 loop spans 15 amino acids. The junction had 4 bases not matched to a gene; V was cut back by 4 bases and J by 0 bases. Germline CDR1 is ENHRY and CDR2 is SYGVKD. The CDR3 protein is CAISVGTGSSYEQYF. Here the CDR3 DNA reads TGTGCCATCAGTGTTGGGACAGGGAGCTCCTACGAGCAGTACTTC.

This chain uses TRBV7-2 with TRBJ1-2, with D unresolved. Germline values: CDR1 SGHTA, CDR2 FQGNSA. This CDR3 region has 13 residues. The V end lost 2 bases, the J end lost 8 bases, and 12 bases lay between the germline ends. The CDR3 nucleotides are TGTGCCAGCAGCTTAAAAGGCAGGAGGGGCTACACCTTC. Protein: CASSLKGRRGYTF.

The chain links TRBV5-8 to TRBJ1-2; unclear D gene. Germline V lookup: CDR1 SGHTS, CDR2 YDEGEE. CDR3 length: 11 residues. V lost 4 bases, J lost 5 bases, and 6 bases lay in between. The CDR3 here is CASSREYGYTF. As DNA, the CDR3 is TGTGCCAGCAGCCGGGAGTATGGCTACACCTTC.

In the case of this clone: The same CDR3 is also encoded by other DNA sequences in this sample. The chain employs TRBV19 and TRBJ2-5, with D uncertain. The CDR3 sequence is 13 residues long. V gave up 3 bases and J gave up 2 bases, with 7 bases separating them. The germline V gene has CDR1 LNHDA and CDR2 SQIVND (reference sequence). The DNA of the CDR3 is TGTGCCAGTAGTATCAACCGACAAGAGACCCAGTACTTC. Protein product: CASSINRQETQYF.

The genes are TRBV6-6 and TRBJ1-4; D perhaps matches TRBD1 (6 bases). The germline V gene encodes CDR1 MNHNY and CDR2 SVGAGI (reference sequence). The V end was cut by 0 bases, the J end by 2 bases, with 7 bases between. CDR3 length: 15 residues. The CDR3 sequence: CASSYSGATNEKLFF. The CDR3, as DNA: TGTGCCAGCAGTTACTCGGGGGCGACTAATGAAAAACTGTTTTTT.

The gene calls are TRBV19 and TRBJ2-1; D not certain. V shed 0 bases and J shed 4 bases, with 10 bases lying between them. CDR3 size: 15 residues. CDR1 is LNHDA, CDR2 SQIVND, per germline (reference sequence). The CDR3 sequence: CASSIEAWDYNEQFF. The CDR3 bases are TGTGCCAGTAGTATAGAGGCATGGGATTACAATGAGCAGTTCTTC.

This clone was counted a few times. The chain combines TRBV11-2 with TRBJ1-4; D remains unclear. The CDR3 runs 15 residues. Germline V CDR1 and CDR2: SGHAT, FQNNGV. With 4 bases removed from V and 6 bases from J, the gap between germline ends came to 15 bases. CDR3 protein: CASSWRPLWDEKLFF. The CDR3 coding sequence is TGTGCCAGCAGCTGGCGACCCCTATGGGATGAAAAACTGTTTTTT.

This clone is a singleton in its sample. At one end the junction does not follow the germline gene, possibly because of a read error. The chain employs TRBV7-7 and TRBJ2-5; TRBD1 might be the D (5 bases). The length of the CDR3 is 14 residues. Germline V lookup: CDR1 SSHAT, CDR2 FNYEAQ (reference sequence). In DNA form, the CDR3 reads TGTGCTAGCAGCTTAGCCGGACAAGAAGAGACCCAGTACTTC. This translates into CASSLAGQEETQYF.

This clone was recorded a few times. The DNA of the CDR3 is TGTGCCAGCAGTGACGGAGGGGAGAACAATGAGCAGTTCTTC. Protein product: CASSDGGENNEQFF. The chain recombines TRBV6-4 with TRBJ2-1, with a possible D match to TRBD2 (6 bases). This CDR3 has 14 amino acids. Germline assignment: CDR1 MRHNA and CDR2 SNTAGT. V gave up 2 bases and J gave up 5 bases, with 10 bases separating them.

A note on this clone: Sequence at one end of the junction differs from germline and may be a read error. The V and J genes are TRBV7-7 and TRBJ2-2; D not certain. Germline V gene sequence: CDR1 SSHAT, CDR2 FNYEAQ (reference sequence). This CDR3 contains 13 residues. CDR3 sequence: CASSLPSTGELFF. DNA of the CDR3: TGTGCTAGCAGCTTACCCTCCACCGGGGAGCTGTTTTTT.

This clone was seen a few times. V usage is TRBV9 and J usage is TRBJ2-1; 8 nucleotides agree with TRBD2. Germline CDR1 SGDLS, CDR2 YYNGEE. The J segment lost 4 bases and the V segment lost 3 bases, leaving 6 bases of the junction unmatched. The CDR3 has 15 amino acids. In nucleotides, the CDR3 is TGTGCCAGCAGCGCCGGGACTAGGGGGTACAATGAGCAGTTCTTC. Encoded protein: CASSAGTRGYNEQFF.

This clone was found a few times. The rearrangement joins TRBV5-1 to TRBJ1-2; D gene unclear. The CDR3 extends over 18 amino acids. Per the germline V gene, CDR1 is SGHRS and CDR2 is YFSETQ. The V end lost 2 bases, the J end lost 2 bases, and 22 bases lay between the germline ends. The CDR3 spells CASSFGFRVLELNYGYTF. As DNA, the CDR3 is TGCGCCAGCAGCTTTGGTTTTAGAGTATTAGAGCTAAACTATGGCTACACCTTC.

J is TRBJ1-5 and V is TRBV2, with D possibly matching TRBD1 (5 bases). The germline V and J ends were trimmed by 8 bases and 1 base, with 15 bases remaining between them. CDR1 is SNHLY and CDR2 is FYNNEI in the germline V gene. This CDR3 region has 15 residues. The CDR3: CASHGGELSNQPQHF. CDR3 in DNA: TGTGCCAGCCATGGGGGTGAATTAAGCAATCAGCCCCAGCATTTT.

V is TRBV19 and J is TRBJ2-1, with D unresolved. The ends were cut back, 6 bases at V and 5 bases at J, with 23 bases in the middle. The CDR3 is 17 amino acids. Germline V CDR1 and CDR2: LNHDA, SQIVND (reference sequence). The CDR3 sequence: CASSPFPVSSMDNEQFF. In DNA, the CDR3 is TGTGCCAGTAGCCCATTCCCGGTTAGCTCTATGGACAATGAGCAGTTCTTC.

On this clone itself: The junction differs from germline at one of its ends, possibly a read error. Distinct nucleotide sequences in the sample also encode this CDR3. V and J are TRBV7-2 and TRBJ2-5, with D maybe TRBD1 (5 bases). This CDR3 region has 14 residues. Germline V CDR1 and CDR2: SGHTA, FQGNSA. The CDR3 spells CASSSADSQETQYF. CDR3 nucleotides: TGTGCCAGCAGCTCAGCTGACAGCCAAGAGACCCAATACTTC.

The chain uses TRBV19 and TRBJ1-5, with D possibly matching TRBD1 (5 bases). The germline V gene has CDR1 LNHDA and CDR2 SQIVND (reference sequence). V shed 5 bases and J shed 9 bases, with 17 bases lying between them. CDR3 length: 14 residues. DNA for the CDR3: TGTGCCAGTAGTCCTCGGGACGGTGCGGGGCCCCAGCATTTT. It specifies CASSPRDGAGPQHF.

This chain links TRBV5-1 with TRBJ1-1, with unresolved D. The CDR3 contains 14 residues. CDR1 and CDR2 (germline): SGHRS, YFSETQ. V lost 3 bases, J lost 1 base, and 10 bases lay in between. CDR3 in amino acids: CASSSVAQNTEAFF. For the CDR3, the DNA is TGCGCCAGCAGCTCTGTGGCACAGAACACTGAAGCTTTCTTT.

This chain uses TRBV27 with TRBJ2-1; possible D gene TRBD2, 5 bases. Trimming removed 2 bases at V and 6 bases at J, with 20 bases between. CDR1 MNHEY and CDR2 SMNVEV come from the germline V gene (reference sequence). This CDR3 comprises 17 residues. The CDR3 sequence: CASSLGISSLFTNEQFF. As DNA, the CDR3 is TGTGCCAGCAGTTTAGGTATCTCTAGCCTATTTACCAATGAGCAGTTCTTC.

The V gene is TRBV19, the J gene TRBJ2-4, with D perhaps matching TRBD1 (5 bases). The CDR3 runs to 14 residues. Germline V gene data show CDR1 as LNHDA and CDR2 as SQIVND (reference sequence). Trimming stripped 5 bases from V and 0 bases from J, with 8 bases between. The CDR3 protein is CASSQGVAKNIQYF. The CDR3 nucleotides read TGTGCCAGTAGTCAAGGGGTAGCCAAAAACATTCAGTACTTC.